This is a list of T cell receptor beta chains from one sample in a study of blood T cells in healthy people across ages. Each CDR3 protein gets one entry after TCRdb re-called the 5' RACE reads with MiXCR. The sample holds 1.5 million to 1.8 million distinct CDR3 sequences, 42% seen once. Sequencing used blood. These TCRs come from a woman between 18 and 29 years old in good health. CDR3s include the opening cysteine and the closing phenylalanine or tryptophan. A D gene is named only where the DNA matches it firmly. The size field is filled for only some rows; it gives once, few, many or a size class.

abundance	v_gene	d_gene	j_gene	len	CDR3nt	CDR3aa
few	TRBV29-1	TRBD2	TRBJ2-1	13	TGCAGCGCTAGCGGGGAGCCCTACAATGAGCAGTTCTTC	CSASGEPYNEQFF
few	TRBV20-1	TRBD1	TRBJ1-5	14	TGCAGTGCAAATAAGGACAGGGGCAGTGAGCCCCAGCATTTT	CSANKDRGSEPQHF
.	TRBV24-1	.	TRBJ1-2	14	TGTGCCACCAGTGCCCCCGGAGGGAACTATGGCTACACCTTC	CATSAPGGNYGYTF
.	TRBV24-1	TRBD2	TRBJ2-1	15	TGTGCCACCAGTGTAACAGCGGGAGGTCCCAATGAGCAGTTCTTC	CATSVTAGGPNEQFF
few	TRBV7-9	TRBD1	TRBJ2-5	14	TGTGCCAGCAGCTGGGGGACAGGTCAAGAGACCCAGTACTTC	CASSWGTGQETQYF
.	TRBV28	TRBD2	TRBJ2-2	17	TGTGCCAGCAGTGCAGACGGGACTAGGTCTAACACCGGGGAGCTGTTTTTT	CASSADGTRSNTGELFF
.	TRBV15	.	TRBJ2-7	13	TGTGCCACCAGCAGGACAGGTTCCTACGAGCAGTACTTC	CATSRTGSYEQYF
many	TRBV7-9	.	TRBJ1-6	14	TGTGCCAGCAGCTTGGCAGGTTTTAATTCACCCCTCCACTTT	CASSLAGFNSPLHF
.	TRBV6-5	TRBD1	TRBJ1-3	16	TGTGCCAGCACCAGGGGATCGGGACAGTCCCTAAACACCATATATTTT	CASTRGSGQSLNTIYF
.	TRBV12-3/TRBV12-4	.	TRBJ2-1	14	TGTGCCAGCAGCTACAAAGAATCCTACAATGAGCAGTTCTTC	CASSYKESYNEQFF
.	TRBV9	TRBD1	TRBJ1-2	13	TGTGCCAGCAGCATCCCGGACAGGCATGGCTACACCTTC	CASSIPDRHGYTF
.	TRBV5-1	TRBD1	TRBJ1-6	15	TGCGCCAGCAGCCGCTGGACAGGGAATAATTCACCCCTCCACTTT	CASSRWTGNNSPLHF
.	TRBV20-1	.	TRBJ2-5	14	TGCAGTGCTGGGGGCAGGGGCAAAGGGGAGACCCAGTACTTC	CSAGGRGKGETQYF
.	TRBV20-1	.	TRBJ2-3	12	TGCAGTGGTTGCCTAGCCACAGATACGCAGTATTTT	CSGCLATDTQYF
.	TRBV5-4	.	TRBJ1-2	14	TGTGCCAGCAGCTTGTTTCAGGGGACCTATGGCTACACCTTC	CASSLFQGTYGYTF
.	TRBV29-1	TRBD1	TRBJ1-2	15	TGCAGCGTTGAAGATGGACAGGGGGCGAACTATGGCTACACCTTC	CSVEDGQGANYGYTF
.	TRBV9	.	TRBJ2-3	13	TGTGCCAGCAGCGTAGACCCCGCCTCTACGCAGTATTTT	CASSVDPASTQYF
few	TRBV20-1	TRBD1	TRBJ2-5	20	TGCAGTGCTAGAGTGGGTAGGACAGGGGTCATCCAAGCCATCCAAGAGACCCAGTACTTC	CSARVGRTGVIQAIQETQYF
.	TRBV24-1	.	TRBJ1-5	14	TGTGCCACCAGTGCCGCATTCGAACAGGCGCCCCAGCATTTT	CATSAAFEQAPQHF
.	TRBV7-2	TRBD2	TRBJ2-1	15	TGTGCCAGCAGCTTAATGAGCGGGACCCACAATGAGCAGTTCTTC	CASSLMSGTHNEQFF
few	TRBV7-8	.	TRBJ2-5	16	TGTGCCAGCAGCTTAGTGGGGGGGGCCACCTACAATGAGCAGTACTTC	CASSLVGGATYNEQYF
few	TRBV18	.	TRBJ1-1	17	TGTGCCAGCTCCCCACCGAAGACAGAATTGGTGAACACTGAAGCTTTCTTT	CASSPPKTELVNTEAFF
few	TRBV27	.	TRBJ1-2	13	TGTGCCAGCAGGCGCGGCAAAGGCCTTGGCTACACCTTC	CASRRGKGLGYTF
.	TRBV9	TRBD1	TRBJ2-7	13	TGTGCCAGCAGCGACGGGACAGCCCACAACCAGTACTTC	CASSDGTAHNQYF
.	TRBV7-9	TRBD1	TRBJ2-4	15	TGTGCCAGCAGCTTAGTATCACAGGGGGCATGCATTCAGTACTTC	CASSLVSQGACIQYF
once	TRBV6-2/TRBV6-3	TRBD2	TRBJ2-1	15	TGTGCCAGCAGTTACAATGAAGCGGGGGGGCCTGAGCAGTTCTTC	CASSYNEAGGPEQFF
few	TRBV7-2	TRBD2	TRBJ2-4	18	TGTGCCAGCAGCTCGGGACTAGCGGAACGGGTTGCCAAAAACATTCAGTACTTC	CASSSGLAERVAKNIQYF
.	TRBV9	TRBD1	TRBJ1-2	18	TGTACCAGCAGCGTAGTACCACGATTGGGGACAGCGAATTATGGCTACACCTTC	CTSSVVPRLGTANYGYTF
few	TRBV24-1	TRBD2	TRBJ2-7	16	TGTGCCACCAGTGATTTCGGGACTAGCGGGACTTACGAGCAGTACTTC	CATSDFGTSGTYEQYF
.	TRBV6-2/TRBV6-3	TRBD2	TRBJ2-1	17	TGTGCCAGCAGTTACTCAGCGGGACGACCCTCCTACAATGAGCAGTTCTTC	CASSYSAGRPSYNEQFF
.	TRBV13	TRBD2	TRBJ2-7	15	TGTGCCTGCAGCTTAGGGGGTAGCGGGAGCTACGAGCAGTACTTC	CACSLGGSGSYEQYF
few	TRBV6-2/TRBV6-3	.	TRBJ2-3	18	TGTGCCAGCAGTTACTCACCGTGGGGGGGACACCTCACAGATACGCAGTATTTT	CASSYSPWGGHLTDTQYF
few	TRBV3-1	.	TRBJ1-5	17	TGTGCCAGCAGCCAAGCTGGAGTGGCAACTAGCAATCAGCCCCAGCATTTT	CASSQAGVATSNQPQHF
.	TRBV4-1	.	TRBJ2-2	15	TGCGCCAGCAGCCAAGACTGGGGGGAGGTCGGGGAGCTGTTTTTT	CASSQDWGEVGELFF
few	TRBV7-8	.	TRBJ2-3	17	TGTGCCAGCATCCCCGGGTTCGGGGGAGCCCCCACAGATACGCAGTATTTT	CASIPGFGGAPTDTQYF
few	TRBV6-1	TRBD1	TRBJ2-3	16	TGTGCCAGCAGTGAGTACAGGGGCCCTTTCACAGATACGCAGTATTTT	CASSEYRGPFTDTQYF
once	TRBV7-8	TRBD2	TRBJ2-1	17	TGTGCCAGCAGCTTACGACTAGCGGGAGGGCCTGACAATGAGCAGTTCTTC	CASSLRLAGGPDNEQFF
.	TRBV2	.	TRBJ1-1	13	TGTGCCAGCTTGCAACAGGGAGGGACTGAAGCTTTCTTT	CASLQQGGTEAFF
.	TRBV18	.	TRBJ2-1	14	TGTGCCAGCTCAGACGAACAGGGTTACAATGAGCAGTTCTTC	CASSDEQGYNEQFF
.	TRBV4-1	.	TRBJ2-3	15	TGCGCCAGCAGCCAAGAACCTCCCGGGACAGATACGCAGTATTTT	CASSQEPPGTDTQYF
.	TRBV4-3	.	TRBJ2-5	17	TGCGCCAGCAGCCAAATTATTGGGACAACGTACCAAGAGACCCAGTACTTC	CASSQIIGTTYQETQYF
.	TRBV10-1	TRBD1	TRBJ1-4	13	TGCGCCAGCAGTTCCGGACAGGATGAAAAACTGTTTTTT	CASSSGQDEKLFF
few	TRBV29-1	.	TRBJ2-1	10	TGCAGCGTTTTCAGAGCAGAGCAGTTCTTC	CSVFRAEQFF
.	TRBV12-3/TRBV12-4	TRBD1	TRBJ1-1	14	TGTGCCAGCAGCGACAGGGGGCTAAATACTGAAGCTTTCTTT	CASSDRGLNTEAFF
.	TRBV7-9	TRBD2	TRBJ2-3	15	TGTGCCAGCAGCTCTAGCGGGAGGGCGACAGATACGCAGTATTTT	CASSSSGRATDTQYF
few	TRBV15	.	TRBJ2-3	12	TGTGCCACCAGCAGAGATGGGTTGATGCAGTATTTT	CATSRDGLMQYF
.	TRBV5-1	TRBD1	TRBJ2-7	16	TGCGCCAGCAGCGTTGCGCAGGGGGCTTTAGGATACGAGCAGTACTTC	CASSVAQGALGYEQYF
few	TRBV7-2	TRBD2	TRBJ2-5	19	TGTGCCAGCAGCTTAGCGCTGGGAACTAGCGGCTTACGCCAAGAGACCCAGTACTTC	CASSLALGTSGLRQETQYF
.	TRBV28	TRBD2	TRBJ2-1	20	TGTGCCAGCAGTTTATTTGGGACTAGCGGGAGGCTCAGCTCCTACAATGAGCAGTTCTTC	CASSLFGTSGRLSSYNEQFF
.	TRBV19	.	TRBJ2-2	15	TGTGCCAGTAGTATAATCACATCAGACACCGGGGAGCTGTTTTTT	CASSIITSDTGELFF
.	TRBV4-1	TRBD1	TRBJ2-1	13	TGCGCCAGCAGCCAAGTTTCGGGACAGCGGCGGTTCTTC	CASSQVSGQRRFF
.	TRBV29-1	TRBD2	TRBJ2-1	19	TGTAGCGTTGCATCGTCTGGATTAGCGGGGGGTGGGTCCTACAATGAGCAGTTCTTC	CSVASSGLAGGGSYNEQFF